This TCR beta chain was documented in a study of CD4 T cells in relation to SARS-CoV-2 and coronaviruses. About the study: Convalescent donors were aged about 21 to 75, with median roughly 40 years. Shared crossreactive spike epitopes were mapped to their HLA restriction. General study results and limits: SARS-CoV-2-driven expansion was significantly weaker in crossreactive than monoreactive clones.

Looked up from germline, CDR1 is KGHSH and CDR2 is LQKENI. The V end was cut by 3 bases, the J end by 4 bases, with 19 bases between. This CDR3 region has 17 residues. Deep TCR-beta sequencing used DNA from uncultured naive and memory CD4+ T cells. Some clones are missing from TCRdb's copy, which holds only in-frame ones; the method was immunoSEQ multiplex PCR. This sample has approximately 50,000 clones; 92% occur once, and the top ten carry around 0.43%. About this clone itself: The antigen remains undetermined.

The chain has TRBV18 and TRBJ1-3, with a tentative D call TRBD1 (6 bases). The TCR sequence derives from an adult with COVID-19. Source material: naive CD4+ T cells from PBMCs. Subset specified: naive CD4+ T cells isolated by negative enrichment. CDR3 region: CASSPRSLQGTGNTIYF. Here the CDR3 DNA reads TGTGCCAGCTCACCGAGATCTCTACAGGGAACGGGAAACACCATATATTTT.